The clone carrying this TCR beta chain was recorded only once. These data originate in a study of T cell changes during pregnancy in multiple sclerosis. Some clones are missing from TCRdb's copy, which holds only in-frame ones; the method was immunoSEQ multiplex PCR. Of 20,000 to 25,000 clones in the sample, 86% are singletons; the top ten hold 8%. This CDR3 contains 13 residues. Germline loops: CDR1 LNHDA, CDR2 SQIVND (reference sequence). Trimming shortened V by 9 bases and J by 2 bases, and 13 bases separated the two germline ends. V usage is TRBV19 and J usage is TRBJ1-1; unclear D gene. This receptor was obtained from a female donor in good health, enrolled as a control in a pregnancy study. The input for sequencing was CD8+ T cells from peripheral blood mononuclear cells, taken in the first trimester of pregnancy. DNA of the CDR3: TGTGCCAGCGATTCGACGGGTAACACTGAAGCTTTCTTT. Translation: CASDSTGNTEAFF.